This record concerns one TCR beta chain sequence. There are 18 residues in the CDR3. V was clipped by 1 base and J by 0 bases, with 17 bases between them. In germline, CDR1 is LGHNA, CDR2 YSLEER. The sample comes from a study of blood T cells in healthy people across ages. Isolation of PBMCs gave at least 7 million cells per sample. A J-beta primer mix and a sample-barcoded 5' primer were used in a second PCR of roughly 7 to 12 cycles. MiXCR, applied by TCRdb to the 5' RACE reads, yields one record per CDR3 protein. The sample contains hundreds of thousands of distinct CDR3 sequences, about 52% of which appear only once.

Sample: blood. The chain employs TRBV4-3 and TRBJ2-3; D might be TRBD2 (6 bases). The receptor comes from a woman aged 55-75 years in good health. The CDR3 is CASSQVGAISGSTDTQYF. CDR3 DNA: TGCGCCAGCAGCCAAGTGGGAGCGATAAGCGGGAGCACAGATACGCAGTATTTT.